Following are 19 T cell receptor beta chains from one sample sequenced in a study of T cells in Graves' hyperthyroidism and ophthalmopathy. It was RNA transcripts that yielded the amplified TCR beta CDR3 regions. Primed by the HTBI set, a first-round RT-PCR was run on the TCR CDR3. Each CDR3 protein gets one entry after TCRdb re-called the multiplex PCR reads with MiXCR. Of about 590,000 distinct CDR3 sequences listed, around a sixth are singletons. Sequencing was carried out using blood. The receptors derive from a woman aged 25 to 45 with Graves' hyperthyroidism.

This chain uses TRBV30 with TRBJ1-5, with 8 bases aligning to TRBD1. This CDR3 has 14 residues. From germline, CDR1 is GTSNPN and CDR2 SVGIG (reference sequence). J gave up 5 bases and V 1 base, and 4 bases lay outside the gene matches. CDR3 in DNA: TGTGCCTGGAGTGCCGGGACAGGTGATCAGCCCCAGCATTTT. Residues: CAWSAGTGDQPQHF.

This clonotype was recorded at least ten times. The rearrangement uses TRBV12-3 or TRBV12-4 and TRBJ2-7; TRBD1 might be the D (6 bases). V was shortened by 2 bases and J by 0 bases, with 8 bases between the two germline ends. The CDR3 extends over 14 amino acids. The CDR3 protein is CASSLTGISYEQYF. The CDR3 DNA follows: TGTGCCAGCAGTTTAACAGGGATCTCCTACGAGCAGTACTTC.

The table lists this clonotype with many counts. V usage is TRBV27 and J usage is TRBJ1-5; possibly TRBD1 for D (5 bases). Looked up from germline, CDR1 is MNHEY and CDR2 is SMNVEV (reference sequence). V gave up 3 bases and J gave up 5 bases, with 8 bases separating them. The CDR3 loop spans 13 amino acids. CDR3 protein: CASSFGADQPQHF. CDR3 nucleotide sequence: TGTGCCAGCAGTTTTGGGGCGGATCAGCCCCAGCATTTT.

This clonotype was detected ten times or more. The rearrangement joins TRBV28 to TRBJ1-2; D not resolved. Germline V CDR1 and CDR2: MDHEN, SYDVKM. CDR3 size: 11 residues. V was trimmed by 5 bases and J by 7 bases, leaving 8 bases between them. CDR3 loop: CASSPGRGYTF. CDR3 coding DNA: TGTGCCAGCAGTCCGGGTCGTGGCTACACCTTC.

This clonotype has at least ten counts. The junction departs from the called germline gene at one end, perhaps through a read error. The chain couples TRBV7-9 to TRBJ2-1, with D maybe TRBD2 (5 bases). Looked up from germline, CDR1 is SEHNR and CDR2 is FQNEAQ (reference sequence). The CDR3 spans 15 residues. Here the CDR3 DNA reads TGTGCCAGCAGGTTAGGGCGAGTCGGGAATGGTGAGCAGTTCTTC. Translated: CASRLGRVGNGEQFF.

This clonotype was detected ten times or more. The gene calls are TRBV27 and TRBJ2-7; 11 positions match TRBD2. The CDR3 runs 17 residues. V lost 5 bases to trimming and J lost 7 bases; unmatched junction nucleotides: 16. The germline CDR1 and CDR2 sequences are MNHEY and SMNVEV (reference sequence). In DNA form, the CDR3 reads TGTGCCAGCAGTCCCACCCTACGACTAGCGGGACCATCTGAGCAGTACTTC. As protein: CASSPTLRLAGPSEQYF.

This rearrangement joins TRBV12-5 to TRBJ2-7; tentatively, D is TRBD1 (6 bases). The germline V gene has CDR1 LGHNT and CDR2 FRNRAP. The CDR3 extends over 13 amino acids. V lost 3 bases and J 5 bases, leaving 11 bases between the germline ends. CDR3 protein: CASGFPGENEQYF. DNA of the CDR3: TGTGCTAGTGGTTTTCCAGGGGAGAACGAGCAGTACTTC.

The table lists this clonotype with many counts. The chain employs TRBV5-1 and TRBJ2-1, with D possibly TRBD2 on 5 matching bases. This CDR3 spans 14 amino acids. The germline V and J ends were trimmed by 4 bases and 4 bases, with 12 bases remaining between them. The germline V gene has CDR1 SGHRS and CDR2 YFSETQ. The chain's CDR3 is CASSARAGYNEQFF. CDR3 nucleotides: TGCGCCAGCAGCGCGCGCGCGGGTTACAATGAGCAGTTCTTC.

Concerning this clonotype itself: The junction departs from the called germline gene at one end, perhaps through a read error. The rearrangement uses TRBV5-6 and TRBJ2-2; D ambiguous. This CDR3 is built from 15 residues. Germline CDR1 is SGHDT and CDR2 is YYEEEE. CDR3 protein: CASTPARKNTGELFF. In DNA form, the CDR3 reads TGCGCCAGCACCCCCGCCCGGAAGAACACCGGGGAGCTGTTTTTT. The full variable domain, completed using reference TRBV5-6 and TRBJ2-2, is DAGVTQSPTHLIKTRGQQVTLRCSPKSGHDTVSWYQQALGQGPQFIFQYYEEEERQRGNFPDRFSGHQFPNYSSELNVNALLLGDSALYLCASTPARKNTGELFFGEGSRLTVL.

Concerning this clonotype: A junction boundary mismatches the germline segment, possibly from a read error. The rearrangement uses TRBV14 and TRBJ2-5, with TRBD1 identical over 7 bases. CDR1 is SGHDN and CDR2 is FVKESK in the germline V gene. This CDR3 region has 19 residues. CDR3 amino acids: CASSQFPGRTGRGGETEYF. The CDR3 DNA sequence: TGTGCCAGCAGCCAATTCCCCGGACGGACAGGTCGAGGTGGAGAGACCGAGTACTTC. Based on the CDR3 plus reference TRBV14 and TRBJ2-5, the full variable domain is EAGVTQFPSHSVIEKGQTVTLRCDPISGHDNLYWYRRVMGKEIKFLLHFVKESKQDESGMPNNRFLAERTGGTYSTLKVQPAELEDSGVYFCASSQFPGRTGRGGETEYFGPGTRLLVL.

This clonotype was observed many times. V gene TRBV6-1 combines with J gene TRBJ1-5, with 7 nucleotides matching TRBD1. Trimming cost V 3 bases and J 3 bases; bases outside gene matches: 5. Germline lookup yields CDR1 MNHNS and CDR2 SASEGT. The CDR3 length is 15 residues. The CDR3 is CASSDNRGPNQPQHF. In DNA, the CDR3 is TGTGCCAGCAGTGACAACAGGGGTCCCAATCAGCCCCAGCATTTT.

This clonotype was seen ten or more times. This chain joins TRBV10-3 and TRBJ2-7; TRBD1 aligns across 9 bases. The ends lost 8 bases at V and 2 bases at J; junction bases unmatched: 7. The CDR3 has 14 amino acids. Looked up from germline, CDR1 is ENHRY and CDR2 is SYGVKD. This CDR3 is CAIGKQGATYEQYF. In DNA, the CDR3 is TGTGCCATCGGGAAACAGGGGGCGACCTACGAGCAGTACTTC.

This clonotype was counted at least ten times. The rearrangement links TRBV28 to TRBJ2-2, with 9 bases identical to TRBD2. Per the germline V gene, CDR1 is MDHEN and CDR2 is SYDVKM. Trimming took 7 bases from V and 4 from J; bases not matched to a gene: 10. This CDR3 is built from 16 residues. The CDR3 sequence: CASTISGSLATGELFF. The DNA for the CDR3 is TGTGCCAGCACTATTAGCGGGAGCTTGGCCACCGGGGAGCTGTTTTTT.

This chain connects TRBV4-2 to TRBJ2-2, with D unclear. The CDR3 totals 16 residues. V lost 4 bases and J lost 0, with 12 bases in between. CDR1 is LGHNA, CDR2 YNFKEQ, per germline. CDR3 sequence: CASSRSTSANTGELFF. The CDR3 DNA reads TGTGCCAGCAGCCGATCGACCTCTGCGAACACCGGGGAGCTGTTTTTT.

This clonotype was observed at least ten times. V gene TRBV29-1 combines with J gene TRBJ2-1, with D maybe TRBD2 (6 bases). Germline V lookup: CDR1 SQVTM, CDR2 ANQGSEA. The CDR3 sequence is 17 residues long. Trimming cost V 0 bases and J 1 base, with 16 bases left between them. The CDR3 sequence: CSVEDSAGGLSYNEQFF. The CDR3 bases are TGCAGCGTTGAAGACTCAGCCGGAGGGCTATCCTACAATGAGCAGTTCTTC.

In this sample, this clonotype turned up a few times. The chain carries TRBV6-2 or TRBV6-3 and TRBJ2-1; D is ambiguous. The germline V and J ends were trimmed by 2 bases and 5 bases, with 13 bases remaining between them. Germline-derived CDR1 and CDR2 are MNHEY and SVGEGT. There are 15 residues in the CDR3. CDR3 coding DNA: TGTGCCAGCAGTTACGCCTCCTTTGCCCACAATGAGCAGTTCTTC. It codes for CASSYASFAHNEQFF.

This clonotype was seen ten or more times. The chain carries TRBV7-3 and TRBJ2-1; TRBD2 matches at 9 bases. CDR1 is SGHTA, CDR2 FQGTGA, per germline. Trimming removed 2 bases from V and 8 bases from J; junction bases left unmatched: 4. The CDR3 runs to 14 residues. In nucleotides, the CDR3 is TGTGCCAGCAGCTTAGCGGGAGGGAGCGATGAGCAGTTCTTC. This translates into CASSLAGGSDEQFF.

This rearrangement joins TRBV18 to TRBJ1-4; D is unresolved. The length of the CDR3 is 12 residues. V was trimmed by 6 bases and J by 8 bases, leaving 10 bases between them. CDR1 and CDR2 (germline): KGHSH, LQKENI. The CDR3 DNA sequence: TGTGCCAGCTCGCCGTACCCCGAAAAACTGTTTTTT. Translation: CASSPYPEKLFF.

In its sample, this clonotype was seen many times. The V gene is TRBV3-1, the J gene TRBJ2-5; unclear D gene. Germline V gene sequence: CDR1 LGHDT, CDR2 YNNKEL (reference sequence). The ends were cut back, 3 bases at V and 5 bases at J, with 16 bases in the middle. The CDR3 has 15 amino acids. CDR3 protein: CASSHTHTLEETQYF. CDR3 DNA: TGTGCCAGCAGCCACACACACACCCTGGAGGAGACCCAGTACTTC.